This T cell receptor beta chain was obtained from a study of a mutant IDH1 vaccine in newly diagnosed glioma. Across the whole study: The week-35 safety follow-up was V12, and the week-47 study end was V13.

The protocol was immunoSEQ multiplex PCR, while the TCRdb copy is restricted to in-frame clones and leaves out a portion. Among 42,000 or so clones listed, roughly 83% were seen once. Details on this clone: The antigen is not known.

Germline assignment: CDR1 SGHTS and CDR2 YDEGEE. The CDR3 covers 15 residues. The V gene end was trimmed by 5 bases and the J gene end by 8 bases; junction bases not matched to a gene: 8. As to time point: week 35, safety follow-up. The content of each vaccine dose was 300 ug of mutant IDH1 20-mer peptide, and topical imiquimod accompanied it. This TCR was recovered from a woman aged 50 to 60 with glioma. This chain links TRBV5-8 with TRBJ2-1, with 12 bases aligning to TRBD1. Sequenced material: PBMCs, taken from a glioma patient whose treatment included an IDH1 peptide vaccine. CDR3 in DNA: TGTGCCAGCAGTCCCGGGACAGGGGGCAGGGATGAGCAGTTCTTC. Translation: CASSPGTGGRDEQFF. The whole variable domain, remainder taken from reference TRBV5-8 and TRBJ2-1, is EAGVTQSPTHLIKTRGQQATLRCSPISGHTSVYWYQQALGLGLQFLLWYDEGEERNRGNFPPRFSGRQFPNYSSELNVNALELEDSALYLCASSPGTGGRDEQFFGPGTRLTVL.